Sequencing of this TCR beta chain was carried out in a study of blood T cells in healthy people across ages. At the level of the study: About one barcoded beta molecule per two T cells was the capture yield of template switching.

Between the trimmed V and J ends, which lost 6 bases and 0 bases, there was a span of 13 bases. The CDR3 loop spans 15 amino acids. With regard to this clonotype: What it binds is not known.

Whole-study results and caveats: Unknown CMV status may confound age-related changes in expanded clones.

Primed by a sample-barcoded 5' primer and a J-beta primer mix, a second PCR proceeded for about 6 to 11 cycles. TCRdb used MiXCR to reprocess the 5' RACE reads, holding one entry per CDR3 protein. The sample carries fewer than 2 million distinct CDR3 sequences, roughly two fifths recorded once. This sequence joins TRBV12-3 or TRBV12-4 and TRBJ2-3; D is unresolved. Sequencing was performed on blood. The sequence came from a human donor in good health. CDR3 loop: CASSPKTYSTDTQYF. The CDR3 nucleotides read TGTGCCAGCAGCCCAAAGACATATAGCACAGATACGCAGTATTTT.